A selection of T cell receptor beta chains follows, all from one sample in a study of cytomegalovirus exposure and HLA in healthy donors. The protocol was immunoSEQ multiplex PCR, while the TCRdb copy is restricted to in-frame clones and leaves out a portion. The sample has roughly 190,000 clones, around 87% seen once. The sequencing input was PBMCs. Receptors were obtained from a boy under 10 years old in good health and CMV-seronegative. Each CDR3 is given with its conserved first and last residue. The D gene is left open where the match is weak. Expanded clones get a size class; other rows say once, few or many, or leave the size out.

clone_size d_call j_call v_call cdr3_nt cdr3_aa
- - TRBJ1-2 TRBV5-1 TGCGCCAGCAGCTTGGAGTCGGGGGTAAGGTTCTATGGCTACACCTTC CASSLESGVRFYGYTF
- TRBD1 TRBJ1-3 TRBV7-2 TGTGCCAGCAGCCAAGACGACAGGGCTTGGAACACCATATATTTT CASSQDDRAWNTIYF
- - TRBJ2-1 TRBV6-5 TGTGCCAGCAGTAAACCAGGGTTGGGGCTCGATGAGCAGTTCTTC CASSKPGLGLDEQFF
once TRBD1 TRBJ2-7 TRBV18 TGTGCCAGCTCACCCGGGACAGGGGGCCCCTACGAGCAGTACTTC CASSPGTGGPYEQYF
- TRBD1 TRBJ1-1 TRBV27 TGTGCCAGCAGTCCGCCGGGCCGGGACAGGGAGGCAGCTTTCTTT CASSPPGRDREAAFF
- TRBD1 TRBJ2-7 TRBV2 TGTGCCAGCCTAGGACCCGGGACAGAAGGGAGCGAGCAGTACTTC CASLGPGTEGSEQYF
- TRBD1 TRBJ2-1 TRBV6-1 TGTGCCAGCAAAACTCGGGACAGGGTTGATGAGCAGTTCTTC CASKTRDRVDEQFF
- TRBD2 TRBJ2-2 TRBV11-2 TGTGCCAGCAGCTTGGGACTAGCGGGGGGGATCAACACCGGGGAGCTGTTTTTT CASSLGLAGGINTGELFF
- - TRBJ2-3 TRBV5-4 TGTGCCAGCAGCTTGGGCCTTGGGGCTCCGGATACGCAGTATTTT CASSLGLGAPDTQYF
- - TRBJ2-5 TRBV13 TGTGCCAGCAGCTTAGCTGACTATATTCCAGAGACCCAGTACTTC CASSLADYIPETQYF
- - TRBJ1-4 TRBV28 TGTGCCAGCAGTTTATATCAAGTGGGGTCAGGGGTTGAAAAACTGTTTTTT CASSLYQVGSGVEKLFF
- - TRBJ2-7 TRBV7-9 TGTGCCTGGGGCGGATACGAGCAGCACTTC CAWGGYEQHF
- - TRBJ2-3 TRBV5-4 TGTGCCAGCCAGAGACAGGGCACAGATACGCAGTATTTT CASQRQGTDTQYF
once - TRBJ2-5 TRBV5-6 TGTGCCGGCAGCTTGTCGCAGAAGAGGGGGTTAGAGACCCAGTACTTC CAGSLSQKRGLETQYF
- - TRBJ1-5 TRBV11-2 TGTGCCAGCAGCTTAAGCGGGAATCAGCCCCAGCATTTT CASSLSGNQPQHF
- - TRBJ1-3 TRBV6-1 TGTGCCAGCAGTGTTTTCCCGGGGACTGGAAACACCATATATTTT CASSVFPGTGNTIYF
few - TRBJ2-7 TRBV6-5 TGTGCCAGCAGTTACGGGTCGGGGGACTACGAGCAGTACTTC CASSYGSGDYEQYF
- - TRBJ1-5 TRBV2 TGTGCCAGCAGTGAACGTGGCGCGGATCAGCCCCAGCATTTT CASSERGADQPQHF
- - TRBJ2-7 TRBV15 TGTGCCACCAGCAGAGGGACGGGATTCTCCTACGAGCAGTACTTC CATSRGTGFSYEQYF
- - TRBJ1-4 TRBV25-1 TGTGCCAGCAACCTCAGGAATGAAAAACTGTTTTTT CASNLRNEKLFF
once - TRBJ1-1 TRBV28 TGTGCCAGCAGGGGGGAGGGGGTGTCCACTGAAGCTTTCTTT CASRGEGVSTEAFF
- TRBD1 TRBJ1-5 TRBV30 TGTGCCTGGTGGACAGGGATCGGCAATCAGCCCCAGCATTTT CAWWTGIGNQPQHF
- - TRBJ1-1 TRBV2 TGTGCCAGCAGACGCTCTAGGGGTGGGTCGAACACTGAAGCTTTCTTT CASRRSRGGSNTEAFF
- - TRBJ2-5 TRBV30 TGTGCCTGGAATAACGGGAGAAGCGAGACCCAGTACTTC CAWNNGRSETQYF
- TRBD1 TRBJ1-2 TRBV6-5 TGTGCCAGCAGTTACCAACCGGGACAGGCGAGCTACACCTTC CASSYQPGQASYTF
- TRBD1 TRBJ1-5 TRBV27 TGTGCCAGCACTCCTGCACGAGGGGGCAAGCAGCCCCAGCATTTT CASTPARGGKQPQHF